Below, 7 T cell receptor beta chains from the same sample are listed, as sequenced in a study of T cell responses to AZD1222 COVID-19 vaccine. Generated by immunoSEQ multiplex PCR, the TCRdb table keeps only in-frame clones and is missing some. Counted here are approximately 72,000 clones, 89% occurring once; the ten biggest clones make up 28%. Here the sequenced sample was peripheral blood, taken 28 days after the second AZD1222 dose. The source is an adult who received the AZD1222 COVID-19 vaccine.

The V call is TRBV7-2, the J call TRBJ1-5, with 7 bases lining up with TRBD1. Looked up from germline, CDR1 is SGHTA and CDR2 is FQGNSA. This CDR3 is built from 15 residues. After removal of 8 bases from V and 5 bases from J, the junction contained 12 bases not matched to a gene. The CDR3 loop is CASGSLTGSDQPQHF. CDR3 nucleotide sequence: TGTGCCAGCGGCTCCTTGACAGGGAGTGATCAGCCCCAGCATTTT. The complete variable domain, with remaining parts taken from reference TRBV7-2 and TRBJ1-5, reads GAGVSQSPSNKVTEKGKDVELRCDPISGHTALYWYRQSLGQGLEFLIYFQGNSAPDKSGLPSDRFSAERTGGSVSTLTIQRTQQEDSAVYLCASGSLTGSDQPQHFGDGTRLSIL.

This clone qualifies as medium-sized (0.01 to 0.1%). This sequence joins TRBV27 and TRBJ2-3; no clear D gene. The CDR3 has 12 amino acids. With 5 bases removed from V and 6 bases from J, the gap between germline ends came to 9 bases. CDR1 MNHEY and CDR2 SMNVEV come from the germline V gene (reference sequence). This chain's CDR3 is CASSTLADTQYF. The CDR3 bases are TGTGCCAGCAGTACCCTCGCCGATACGCAGTATTTT.

V gene TRBV19 combines with J gene TRBJ1-5; D perhaps matches TRBD1 (6 bases). This CDR3 has 13 amino acids. V was pared by 9 bases and J by 5 bases, with 14 bases between. Germline V lookup: CDR1 LNHDA, CDR2 SQIVND (reference sequence). CDR3 sequence: CASYGTTDQPQHF. The CDR3 DNA sequence: TGTGCCAGCTACGGGACAACCGATCAGCCCCAGCATTTT.

The chain carries TRBV28 and TRBJ1-2; D is uncertain. CDR3 length: 13 amino acids. Germline CDR1 MDHEN, CDR2 SYDVKM. With 5 bases removed from V and 5 bases from J, the gap between germline ends came to 12 bases. For the CDR3, the DNA is TGTGCCAGCAGTCCTACCATACAGTATGGCTACACCTTC. It codes for CASSPTIQYGYTF.

The J gene is TRBJ1-5, the V gene TRBV3-1 (or the pseudogene TRBV3-2); the D gene is possibly TRBD1 (6 bases). Trimming shortened V by 0 bases and J by 6 bases, and 6 bases separated the two germline ends. The V gene's germline CDR1 is LGHDT and CDR2 YNNKEL (reference sequence). The CDR3 extends over 13 amino acids. The CDR3 region has the DNA TGTGCCAGCAGCCAAGACAGGGGTCAGCCCCAGCATTTT. Translating it yields CASSQDRGQPQHF.

The chain couples TRBV25-1 to TRBJ1-1, with D unclear. The CDR3 covers 14 residues. Trimming removed 4 bases at V and 5 bases at J, with 14 bases between. The germline V gene encodes CDR1 MGHDK and CDR2 SYGVNS. The CDR3 coding sequence is TGTGCCAGCAGTGTGTGGGGAGGAGGTACTGAAGCTTTCTTT. Its protein is CASSVWGGGTEAFF. Filled out from reference TRBV25-1 and TRBJ1-1, the complete variable domain reads EADIYQTPRYLVIGTGKKITLECSQTMGHDKMYWYQQDPGMELHLIHYSYGVNSTEKGDLSSESTVSRIRTEHFPLTLESARPSHTSQYLCASSVWGGGTEAFFGQGTRLTVV.

The chain combines TRBV11-2 with TRBJ2-2; tentative D call: TRBD2 (6 bases). The length of the CDR3 is 15 residues. Germline-derived CDR1 and CDR2 are SGHAT and FQNNGV. Trimming removed 5 bases at V and 4 bases at J, with 14 bases between. Here the CDR3 DNA reads TGTGCCAGCAGCCTAACGGGACTCCTCACCGGGGAGCTGTTTTTT. Amino acid sequence: CASSLTGLLTGELFF.